What follows are 9 T cell receptor beta chains derived from one specimen sequenced in a study of vaccination and CD4 T cells after COVID-19. These TCRs' antigens remain unknown. The Oncomine TCR Beta short-read assay was applied to DNA of cultured CD4+ T cells. TCRdb used MiXCR to reprocess the PCR reads, holding one entry per CDR3 protein. The profile shows over 5,000 distinct CDR3 sequences, around two fifths of them singletons. Documented treatment: approximately 10-day PBMC culture with coronavirus spike peptide pools or control peptides (ViraFEST assay). Collection of the unexposed donor's CD4+ T cells took place before the COVID-19 pandemic (2011-2018). Specimen: CD4+ T cells from blood, cultured in vitro. The receptors stem from a human donor in good health.

In its sample, this clonotype was seen once. The chain recombines TRBV19 with TRBJ1-1; D gene uncertain. With 7 bases removed from V and 2 bases from J, the gap between germline ends came to 17 bases. Germline assignment: CDR1 LNHDA and CDR2 SQIVND (reference sequence). The CDR3 contains 15 residues. CDR3 protein: CASIEGIWGNTEAFF. The DNA of the CDR3 is TGTGCCAGTATCGAGGGCATTTGGGGTAACACTGAAGCTTTCTTT.

This clonotype has more than one count but fewer than ten. V and J are TRBV11-2 and TRBJ2-3; 8 bases align to TRBD2. Losses at the gene ends were 4 bases for V and 6 bases for J; bases not matched to a gene: 9. The CDR3 extends over 15 amino acids. Per germline, CDR1 SGHAT and CDR2 FQNNGV. Here the CDR3 DNA reads TGTGCCAGCAGCTCAGTACGGGGGGGCGGGGATACGCAGTATTTT. Translation gives CASSSVRGGGDTQYF. The entire variable domain, with the rest obtained from reference TRBV11-2 and TRBJ2-3, is as follows: EAGVAQSPRYKIIEKRQSVAFWCNPISGHATLYWYQQILGQGPKLLIQFQNNGVVDDSQLPKDRFSAERLKGVDSTLKIQPAKLEDSAVYLCASSSVRGGGDTQYFGPGTRLTVL.

J is TRBJ2-5 and V is TRBV5-1, with D perhaps assigned TRBD1 or TRBD2 (6 bases each). CDR1 and CDR2 (germline): SGHRS, YFSETQ. The CDR3 length is 14 residues. Deletions cut 5 bases from V and 9 bases from J, with 20 bases between. The CDR3, as DNA: TGCGCCAGCAGACCCTCCGGGCCCCGGGGGCCCCAGTACTTC. This translates into CASRPSGPRGPQYF.

The J gene is TRBJ2-6, the V gene TRBV7-2; D is uncertain. V lost 4 bases and J lost 0, with 7 bases in between. The CDR3 runs to 15 residues. Germline V lookup: CDR1 SGHTA, CDR2 FQGNSA. CDR3 loop: CASSSTGSGANVLTF. The CDR3 region has the DNA TGTGCCAGCAGCTCAACGGGCTCTGGGGCCAACGTCCTGACTTTC.

The J gene is TRBJ2-7, the V gene TRBV6-1, with TRBD2 identical over 9 bases. Trimming at V came to 5 bases and at J to 2 bases, leaving 13 bases not matched to a gene. Germline V lookup: CDR1 MNHNS, CDR2 SASEGT. The CDR3 has 17 amino acids. The CDR3 DNA reads as TGTGCCAGCAGTCTTCCAAGCGGGGGGTACCCGACCTACGAGCAGTACTTC. Its translation: CASSLPSGGYPTYEQYF.

The chain recombines TRBV2 with TRBJ2-5, with D tentatively TRBD2 (5 bases). Per the germline V gene, CDR1 is SNHLY and CDR2 is FYNNEI. The CDR3 is made up of 16 amino acids. The V end was cut by 0 bases, the J end by 0 bases, with 11 bases between. The CDR3 coding sequence is TGTGCCAGCAGTGAAGCGCGGGCTAGCTACCAAGAGACCCAGTACTTC. Translated, it gives CASSEARASYQETQYF. Together with reference TRBV2 and TRBJ2-5, the CDR3 gives the full variable domain: EPEVTQTPSHQVTQMGQEVILRCVPISNHLYFYWYRQILGQKVEFLVSFYNNEISEKSEIFDDQFSVERPDGSNFTLKIRSTKLEDSAMYFCASSEARASYQETQYFGPGTRLLVL.

The sample holds a few counts of this clonotype. The rearrangement links TRBV6-5 to TRBJ2-1; no firm D call. CDR1 is MNHEY, CDR2 SVGAGI, per germline. Trimming left V 2 bases short and J 0 bases short, with 5 bases between. The CDR3 has 14 residues. In DNA, the CDR3 is TGTGCCAGCAGTTACCAGAGCTCCTACAATGAGCAGTTCTTC. The encoded protein is CASSYQSSYNEQFF.

The sample holds a few counts of this clonotype. The chain combines TRBV7-2 with TRBJ1-2; no clear D gene. Germline CDR1 is SGHTA and CDR2 is FQGNSA. The ends were cut back, 3 bases at V and 9 bases at J, with 11 bases in the middle. CDR3 length: 12 amino acids. The CDR3 reads CASSFSTARYTF. In DNA form, the CDR3 reads TGTGCCAGCAGCTTTTCAACCGCCCGCTACACCTTC.

On this clonotype: One end of the junction does not line up with germline, which may come from a read error. This chain uses TRBV11-2 with TRBJ2-5; either TRBD1 or TRBD2 may supply D (5 bases each). The CDR3 contains 15 residues. Per germline, CDR1 SGHAT and CDR2 FQNNGV. CDR3 region: CAGSLSTGPQETQYF. The CDR3 bases are TGTGCCGGCAGCCTAAGTACGGGGCCCCAAGAGACCCAGTACTTC.